One and the same sample provided the 2 T cell receptor beta chains below, sequenced in a study of blood T cells in healthy people across ages. Together with a sample-barcoded 5' primer, a J-beta primer mix was included in a second PCR lasting about 7 to 12 cycles. TCRdb reprocessed the 5' RACE reads with MiXCR, giving one entry per CDR3 protein. The sample consists of approximately 1.5 million distinct CDR3 sequences, approximately 32% of them appearing once. The sample consisted of blood. Every receptor here comes from a woman in her thirties in good health.

As for this clonotype: At one of its ends the junction is not consistent with the germline gene, which may arise from a read error. The rearrangement links TRBV20-1 to TRBJ2-7; D gene uncertain. The V gene's germline CDR1 is DFQATT and CDR2 SNEGSKA (reference sequence). The CDR3 sequence is 16 residues long. As DNA, the CDR3 is TGCAGTGCTAGGAAGGCGAACGGCTTTAGCTCCTACGGGCAGTACTTC. Translating it yields CSARKANGFSSYGQYF.

This clonotype was seen more than once but under ten times. The V call is TRBV29-1, the J call TRBJ1-2, with D perhaps matching TRBD1 (6 bases). This CDR3 has 19 residues. With 0 bases removed from V and 8 bases from J, the gap between germline ends came to 31 bases. CDR1 and CDR2 from the germline V gene are SQVTM and ANQGSEA. DNA for the CDR3: TGCAGCGTTGAAGATCTTTTGCCCCGGGTCGGGGGCCGATTGAGGGGCTACACCTTC. Residues: CSVEDLLPRVGGRLRGYTF.